The 19 T cell receptor beta chains listed next were all sequenced from one sample in a study of blood T cell repertoires in COVID-19. Using immunoSEQ multiplex PCR, the repertoire was profiled, and TCRdb retains in-frame clones only, with some absent. The sample has 25,000 or so clones; 85% to 90% are singletons. The sample comprised peripheral blood. The source of these receptors is a human donor in a cohort sampled during active COVID-19.

This clone was seen only once. The chain links TRBV5-1 to TRBJ2-1; 7 nucleotides line up with TRBD2. CDR1 is SGHRS, CDR2 YFSETQ, per germline. V shed 5 bases and J 1 base; nucleotides not matched to a gene: 15. The CDR3 spans 18 residues. The CDR3 reads CASRPEVGGSGSYNEQFF. CDR3 nucleotides: TGCGCCAGCAGACCCGAGGTGGGCGGGAGTGGGTCCTACAATGAGCAGTTCTTC.

The chain uses TRBV28 and TRBJ2-2, with D maybe TRBD2 (6 bases). V was pared by 0 bases and J by 6 bases, with 17 bases between. Germline V lookup: CDR1 MDHEN, CDR2 SYDVKM. This CDR3 region has 17 residues. CDR3 region: CASSLWGLDLGPGELFF. The CDR3 bases are TGTGCCAGCAGTTTATGGGGACTGGATTTGGGACCCGGGGAGCTGTTTTTT.

The gene calls are TRBV4-2 and TRBJ2-3; TRBD2 aligns across 10 bases. V lost 1 base to trimming and J lost 5 bases; unmatched junction nucleotides: 12. Germline CDR1 and CDR2: LGHNA and YNFKEQ. The length of the CDR3 is 18 residues. The CDR3 is CASSQARGAGGPGDTQYF. DNA of the CDR3: TGTGCCAGCAGCCAAGCGCGTGGAGCGGGAGGGCCGGGAGATACGCAGTATTTT.

This clone appeared a single time. For the CDR3, the DNA is TGTGCCACCAGCAGAGATCGAGGCGGGAGCGTTGAGCAGTTCTTC. It is translated as CATSRDRGGSVEQFF. The rearrangement joins TRBV15 to TRBJ2-1, with TRBD2 identical over 7 bases. Germline values: CDR1 LNHNV, CDR2 YYDKDF (reference sequence). The V segment lost 0 bases and the J segment 9 bases; nucleotides outside the gene matches: 8. This CDR3 spans 15 amino acids.

The chain uses TRBV5-1 and TRBJ2-5; D gene unclear. In germline, CDR1 is SGHRS, CDR2 YFSETQ. V shed 0 bases and J shed 1 base, with 13 bases lying between them. This CDR3 spans 16 amino acids. The DNA for the CDR3 is TGCGCCAGCAGCTTGGTCGCCGCCGGGTCCCAAGAGACCCAGTACTTC. Protein sequence: CASSLVAAGSQETQYF.

The chain links TRBV28 to TRBJ1-3; D remains unclear. Germline-derived CDR1 and CDR2 are MDHEN and SYDVKM. The CDR3 is 13 residues long. Trimming removed 10 bases at V and 0 bases at J, with 10 bases between. The CDR3 sequence is CATVSNSGNTIYF. The CDR3 DNA is TGTGCCACCGTATCTAACTCTGGAAACACCATATATTTT.

The V gene is TRBV7-9, the J gene TRBJ1-1; 9 bases line up with TRBD1. From germline, CDR1 is SEHNR and CDR2 FQNEAQ (reference sequence). The CDR3 length is 14 residues. Trimming took 5 bases from V and 4 from J; bases not matched to a gene: 5. The CDR3 loop is CASSGRTGVTEAFF. The CDR3 DNA reads TGTGCCAGCAGCGGCAGGACAGGGGTCACTGAAGCTTTCTTT.

The chain uses TRBV10-3 and TRBJ1-5; the match to TRBD1 covers 8 bases. This CDR3 spans 16 amino acids. Trimming at V came to 2 bases and at J to 4 bases, leaving 7 bases not matched to a gene. Germline CDR1 ENHRY, CDR2 SYGVKD. DNA for the CDR3: TGTGCCATCAGTGAGGGGACAGGTTCAGTAAATCAGCCCCAGCATTTT. Protein: CAISEGTGSVNQPQHF.

This clone was recorded only once. The V and J genes are TRBV3-1 (or the pseudogene TRBV3-2) and TRBJ2-1, with 8 bases matching TRBD2. The CDR3 has 17 residues. V trimming: 4 bases; J trimming: 1 base; junction bases outside the gene matches: 9. Germline loops: CDR1 LGHDT, CDR2 YNNKEL (reference sequence). The CDR3, as DNA: TGTGCCAGCAGCCCCCCTTGGGCGGGAGGATCCTACAATGAGCAGTTCTTC. Its protein product is CASSPPWAGGSYNEQFF.

The chain has TRBV27 and TRBJ1-1, with a weak D call TRBD1 (5 bases). Germline values: CDR1 MNHEY, CDR2 SMNVEV (reference sequence). Between the trimmed V and J ends, which lost 5 bases and 7 bases, there was a span of 14 bases. The CDR3 runs 13 residues. CDR3 loop: CASSPHWGIEAFF. CDR3 nucleotides: TGTGCCAGCAGTCCCCATTGGGGCATTGAAGCTTTCTTT.

This chain links TRBV6-2 or TRBV6-3 with TRBJ2-2; the match to TRBD2 covers 11 bases. CDR3 size: 14 residues. The trim removed 4 bases at V and 5 bases at J, leaving 0 bases unmatched. Germline-derived CDR1 and CDR2 are MNHEY and SVGEGT. In DNA, the CDR3 is TGTGCCAGCAGTTTAGCGGGAGGGACCGGGGAGCTGTTTTTT. This codes for CASSLAGGTGELFF.

V and J are TRBV4-1 and TRBJ2-5; 15 bases line up with TRBD2. V was clipped by 0 bases and J by 6 bases; unmatched bases: 5. CDR3 length: 17 amino acids. CDR1 MGHRA and CDR2 YSYEKL come from the germline V gene. The CDR3 loop reads CASSQDGLAGGSKTQYF. CDR3 in DNA: TGCGCCAGCAGCCAAGACGGACTAGCGGGAGGGAGTAAGACCCAGTACTTC.

In its sample, this clone was seen once. The V call is TRBV2, the J call TRBJ1-2; D may be TRBD1 (5 bases). V gave up 2 bases and J gave up 4 bases, with 8 bases separating them. The CDR3 has 13 residues. CDR1 is SNHLY, CDR2 FYNNEI, per germline. The CDR3 here is CASSEQGAYGYTF. The CDR3 nucleotides are TGTGCCAGCAGTGAACAGGGTGCCTATGGCTACACCTTC.

The rearrangement uses TRBV6-4 and TRBJ2-3; D may be TRBD2 (5 bases). V was clipped by 4 bases and J by 6 bases, with 14 bases between them. Germline assignment: CDR1 MRHNA and CDR2 SNTAGT. The length of the CDR3 is 14 residues. The CDR3 protein is CASSVRADGDTQYF. CDR3 coding DNA: TGTGCCAGCAGTGTGAGGGCAGATGGGGATACGCAGTATTTT.

The chain carries TRBV15 and TRBJ2-3, with TRBD2 identical over 7 bases. Germline V CDR1 and CDR2: LNHNV, YYDKDF (reference sequence). Trimming removed 1 base from V and 1 base from J; junction bases left unmatched: 14. This CDR3 comprises 19 residues. CDR3 sequence: CATSRVGDWWEGRTDTQYF. As DNA, the CDR3 is TGTGCCACCAGCAGAGTGGGGGACTGGTGGGAGGGACGCACAGATACGCAGTATTTT.

This chain joins TRBV6-5 and TRBJ1-1; TRBD1 aligns across 10 bases. V lost 2 bases to trimming and J lost 5 bases; unmatched junction nucleotides: 5. Germline CDR1 reads MNHEY; CDR2 reads SVGAGI. The CDR3 has 15 amino acids. The CDR3 DNA is TGTGCCAGCAGTTACACGCGGACAGGGGGGACTGAAGCTTTCTTT. The encoded protein is CASSYTRTGGTEAFF.

The chain couples TRBV11-2 to TRBJ2-7, with D unresolved. CDR3 length: 14 amino acids. Germline CDR1 SGHAT, CDR2 FQNNGV. V was clipped by 1 base and J by 4 bases, with 11 bases between them. CDR3 region: CASSLGQSGYEQYF. The CDR3 DNA follows: TGTGCCAGCAGCTTAGGGCAGTCCGGGTACGAGCAGTACTTC.

The chain is built from TRBV5-4 and TRBJ2-3; a possible D gene is TRBD1 (6 bases). The CDR3 extends over 14 amino acids. Trimming removed 1 base at V and 4 bases at J, with 10 bases between. Looked up from germline, CDR1 is SGHNT and CDR2 is YYREEE (reference sequence). This chain's CDR3 is CASSLLTGADTQYF. CDR3 in DNA: TGTGCCAGCAGCTTGTTGACAGGAGCAGATACGCAGTATTTT.

This clone appeared a single time. This chain uses TRBV24-1 with TRBJ2-5, with a possible D match to TRBD1 (6 bases). The CDR3 loop spans 13 amino acids. Deletions cut 2 bases from V and 5 bases from J, with 8 bases between. Per the germline V gene, CDR1 is KGHDR and CDR2 is SFDVKD. This CDR3 reads CATSDWTDETQYF. In nucleotides, the CDR3 is TGTGCCACCAGTGATTGGACAGACGAGACCCAGTACTTC.